Listed below are T cell receptor beta chains from one sample, sequenced in a study of blood T cell repertoires in COVID-19. The data were produced by immunoSEQ multiplex PCR, yet TCRdb's version contains in-frame clones alone and is incomplete. The sample holds about 210,000 clones, 86% seen once. The sequencing sample was made of peripheral blood. These receptors were taken from a woman between 65 and 79 years old with acute or convalescent COVID-19. CDR3s include the opening cysteine and the closing phenylalanine or tryptophan. Each record gives: V gene, J gene, D gene, clone size, CDR3 DNA, CDR3 protein. The D gene is left open where the match is weak. Only part of the rows carry a size: once, few, many, or a class if the clone is expanded.

v_call: TRBV5-4
j_call: TRBJ1-1
d_call: -
clone_size: -
cdr3_nt: TGTGCCAGCGGCCCCCCACAGGGACGCATGAACACTGAAGCTTTCTTT
cdr3_aa: CASGPPQGRMNTEAFF

v_call: TRBV10-1
j_call: TRBJ1-5
d_call: TRBD1
clone_size: -
cdr3_nt: TGCGCCAGCAAAGACAGGGAAGGCAATCAGCCCCAGCATTTT
cdr3_aa: CASKDREGNQPQHF

v_call: TRBV5-4
j_call: TRBJ1-4
d_call: -
clone_size: -
cdr3_nt: TGTGCCAGCAGCTTACCAGGGTTCGAAAAACTGTTTTTT
cdr3_aa: CASSLPGFEKLFF

v_call: TRBV12-3/TRBV12-4
j_call: TRBJ2-2
d_call: TRBD1
clone_size: -
cdr3_nt: TGTGCCAGCAGGACAGGGGACACCGGGGAGCTGTTTTTT
cdr3_aa: CASRTGDTGELFF

v_call: TRBV5-4
j_call: TRBJ1-2
d_call: TRBD1
clone_size: -
cdr3_nt: TGTGCCAGCAGCTTAGACCAAAACAGGGGAGATGGCTACACCTTC
cdr3_aa: CASSLDQNRGDGYTF

v_call: TRBV5-6
j_call: TRBJ2-7
d_call: -
clone_size: -
cdr3_nt: TGTGCCAGCAGCCGAAAAGGGACTGTTAAATACGAGCAGTACTTC
cdr3_aa: CASSRKGTVKYEQYF

v_call: TRBV18
j_call: TRBJ1-5
d_call: -
clone_size: -
cdr3_nt: TGTGCCAGCTCACTCACAGGGATTGATCAGCCCCAGCATTTT
cdr3_aa: CASSLTGIDQPQHF

v_call: TRBV6-5
j_call: TRBJ2-1
d_call: -
clone_size: -
cdr3_nt: TGTGCCAGCAGTTACTGGGGGGGCCAGGGCAATGAGCAGTTCTTC
cdr3_aa: CASSYWGGQGNEQFF

v_call: TRBV14
j_call: TRBJ1-1
d_call: TRBD1
clone_size: -
cdr3_nt: TGTGCCAGCAGCCACCGGACAGGAATGAACACTGAAGCTTTCTTT
cdr3_aa: CASSHRTGMNTEAFF

v_call: TRBV11-3
j_call: TRBJ2-2
d_call: -
clone_size: -
cdr3_nt: TGTGCCAGCACCAGGGGTCAAAACACCGGGGAGCTGTTTTTT
cdr3_aa: CASTRGQNTGELFF

v_call: TRBV3-1/TRBV3-2
j_call: TRBJ2-6
d_call: TRBD1
clone_size: -
cdr3_nt: TGTGCCAGCAGCCCCAGGTTAACAGGGGAATCTGGGGCCAACGTCCTGACTTTC
cdr3_aa: CASSPRLTGESGANVLTF

v_call: TRBV5-1
j_call: TRBJ1-2
d_call: TRBD1
clone_size: -
cdr3_nt: TGCGCCAGCAGCGAGCCTGGGACAGGAGGCAACTATGGCTACACCTTC
cdr3_aa: CASSEPGTGGNYGYTF

v_call: TRBV2
j_call: TRBJ1-1
d_call: -
clone_size: -
cdr3_nt: TGTGCCAGCAGTCTCAACACTGAAGCTTTCTTT
cdr3_aa: CASSLNTEAFF

v_call: TRBV5-1
j_call: TRBJ1-4
d_call: -
clone_size: -
cdr3_nt: TGCGCCAGCAGCAGGCAGGGCCTTACAACTAATGAAAAACTGTTTTTT
cdr3_aa: CASSRQGLTTNEKLFF

v_call: TRBV3-1/TRBV3-2
j_call: TRBJ2-3
d_call: -
clone_size: once
cdr3_nt: TGTGCCAGCAGCCAATATACAGATACGCAGTATTTT
cdr3_aa: CASSQYTDTQYF

v_call: TRBV19
j_call: TRBJ2-2
d_call: -
clone_size: -
cdr3_nt: TGTGCCAGTAGCCTGCGGGGACGAAGGTCCGGGGAGCTGTTTTTT
cdr3_aa: CASSLRGRRSGELFF

v_call: TRBV15
j_call: TRBJ1-2
d_call: TRBD1
clone_size: -
cdr3_nt: TGTGCCACCAGCAGAGGGACCCAAACAGGGGAGAACTATGGCTACACCTTC
cdr3_aa: CATSRGTQTGENYGYTF

v_call: TRBV10-3
j_call: TRBJ1-5
d_call: TRBD1
clone_size: once
cdr3_nt: TGTGCCATCAGTAAACAGGGGGGCGATCAGCCCCAGCATTTT
cdr3_aa: CAISKQGGDQPQHF

v_call: TRBV28
j_call: TRBJ1-1
d_call: -
clone_size: -
cdr3_nt: TGTGCCAGCTTGAAGCGATTTCTACTAAACACTGAAGCTTTCTTT
cdr3_aa: CASLKRFLLNTEAFF

v_call: TRBV6-1
j_call: TRBJ2-7
d_call: -
clone_size: -
cdr3_nt: TGTGCCAGCAGTGAAGGGGACATACACGAGCAGTACTTC
cdr3_aa: CASSEGDIHEQYF

v_call: TRBV24-1
j_call: TRBJ2-1
d_call: TRBD1
clone_size: -
cdr3_nt: TGTGCCACCAGTGACCCGACAGGGGACAATGAGCAGTTCTTC
cdr3_aa: CATSDPTGDNEQFF

v_call: TRBV7-2
j_call: TRBJ2-3
d_call: TRBD2
clone_size: -
cdr3_nt: TGTGCCAGCAGCTTAAGAGCGGGAGAGACAGATACGCAGTATTTT
cdr3_aa: CASSLRAGETDTQYF

v_call: TRBV11-3
j_call: TRBJ2-5
d_call: TRBD1
clone_size: -
cdr3_nt: TGTGCCAGCAGCTTAGTCGTAGGGGGCGGATTGGAGACCCAGTACTTC
cdr3_aa: CASSLVVGGGLETQYF

v_call: TRBV19
j_call: TRBJ2-7
d_call: TRBD1
clone_size: -
cdr3_nt: TGTGCCAGTAGTTCCCAAGACAGGGTAAAAGTCTACGAGCAGTACTTC
cdr3_aa: CASSSQDRVKVYEQYF

v_call: TRBV18
j_call: TRBJ1-6
d_call: -
clone_size: -
cdr3_nt: TGTGCCAGCTCACCAGAACAGGCAGAGAGATCACCCCTCCACTTT
cdr3_aa: CASSPEQAERSPLHF

v_call: TRBV5-1
j_call: TRBJ2-2
d_call: TRBD2
clone_size: -
cdr3_nt: TGCGCCAGCAGCTTGGTTAGCGGGGGAAACACCGGGGAGCTGTTTTTT
cdr3_aa: CASSLVSGGNTGELFF

v_call: TRBV28
j_call: TRBJ2-7
d_call: -
clone_size: -
cdr3_nt: TGTGCCAGCAGGCCAGGGGGGAACTCCTACGAGCAGTACTTC
cdr3_aa: CASRPGGNSYEQYF

v_call: TRBV7-9
j_call: TRBJ2-7
d_call: -
clone_size: -
cdr3_nt: TGTGCCAGCAGCCCAGGACAGCTAAGCCGCCGTTGGAAGCAGTACTTC
cdr3_aa: CASSPGQLSRRWKQYF

v_call: TRBV28
j_call: TRBJ2-5
d_call: TRBD1
clone_size: -
cdr3_nt: TGTGCCAGCAATTCCGGAGGACAGGGAAGAGAGACCCAGTACTTC
cdr3_aa: CASNSGGQGRETQYF

v_call: TRBV5-1
j_call: TRBJ1-1
d_call: TRBD1
clone_size: -
cdr3_nt: TGCGCCAGCAGCTTGGCTTTGGGACAGGGGGCGAATAGAGCTTTCTTT
cdr3_aa: CASSLALGQGANRAFF

v_call: TRBV6-6
j_call: TRBJ1-1
d_call: -
clone_size: -
cdr3_nt: TGTGCCAGTTCGGACTGGAACACTGAAGCTTTCTTT
cdr3_aa: CASSDWNTEAFF

v_call: TRBV6-2/TRBV6-3
j_call: TRBJ2-5
d_call: -
clone_size: -
cdr3_nt: TGTGCCAGCAGTTACCTAAGAGGCGACAGAGAGACCCAGTACTTC
cdr3_aa: CASSYLRGDRETQYF

v_call: TRBV7-9
j_call: TRBJ2-3
d_call: -
clone_size: -
cdr3_nt: TGTGCCAGCAGCTTAGATAGGGGGCGCGGGATCACAGATACGCAGTATTTT
cdr3_aa: CASSLDRGRGITDTQYF

v_call: TRBV5-1
j_call: TRBJ1-1
d_call: -
clone_size: -
cdr3_nt: TGCGCCAGCAGCTTGGCGGGGAGTCCCAACACTGAAGCTTTCTTT
cdr3_aa: CASSLAGSPNTEAFF

v_call: TRBV7-3
j_call: TRBJ2-7
d_call: -
clone_size: -
cdr3_nt: TGTGCCAGCAGCTTAAGCGCAGGCCTTGATGAGCAGTACTTC
cdr3_aa: CASSLSAGLDEQYF

v_call: TRBV18
j_call: TRBJ2-6
d_call: -
clone_size: -
cdr3_nt: TGTGCCAGCTTCGGACAGTCTGGGGCCAACGTCCTGACTTTC
cdr3_aa: CASFGQSGANVLTF

v_call: TRBV29-1
j_call: TRBJ1-4
d_call: -
clone_size: -
cdr3_nt: TGCAGCGCTTATTTTTCCGGGACTGGTAATGAAAAACTGTTTTTT
cdr3_aa: CSAYFSGTGNEKLFF

v_call: TRBV27
j_call: TRBJ1-5
d_call: -
clone_size: -
cdr3_nt: TGTGCCAGCAGTTCTGAGAGGCAGCCCCAGCATTTT
cdr3_aa: CASSSERQPQHF

v_call: TRBV12-5
j_call: TRBJ2-3
d_call: TRBD2
clone_size: -
cdr3_nt: TGTGCTAGTGGTTTGGTGGTCGGGAGGGGTACAGATACGCAGTATTTT
cdr3_aa: CASGLVVGRGTDTQYF

v_call: TRBV5-1
j_call: TRBJ2-3
d_call: -
clone_size: -
cdr3_nt: TGCGCCAGCAGCTTGGACCTGGGCCCGCAAAATACGCAGTATTTT
cdr3_aa: CASSLDLGPQNTQYF

v_call: TRBV5-6
j_call: TRBJ1-2
d_call: TRBD1
clone_size: -
cdr3_nt: TGTGCCAGCAGCTTGGGGGACAGGGCCCTAGGCTACACCTTC
cdr3_aa: CASSLGDRALGYTF

v_call: TRBV28
j_call: TRBJ1-1
d_call: -
clone_size: once
cdr3_nt: TGTGCCAGCAGTTTGTACGGACTCATGAACACTGAAGCTTTCTTT
cdr3_aa: CASSLYGLMNTEAFF

v_call: TRBV6-4
j_call: TRBJ1-4
d_call: -
clone_size: -
cdr3_nt: TGTGCCAGCAGTGACTCATTAGGGGGAAGTGAAAAACTGTTTTTT
cdr3_aa: CASSDSLGGSEKLFF

v_call: TRBV29-1
j_call: TRBJ2-1
d_call: TRBD2
clone_size: -
cdr3_nt: TGCAGCGTGGGTGGTCTAGCGGGACACTACAATGAGCAGTTCTTC
cdr3_aa: CSVGGLAGHYNEQFF

v_call: TRBV6-6
j_call: TRBJ2-7
d_call: TRBD1
clone_size: -
cdr3_nt: TGTGCCAGCAGTTGGGACAGGGTAAGAGGCGAGCAGTACTTC
cdr3_aa: CASSWDRVRGEQYF

v_call: TRBV24-1
j_call: TRBJ1-2
d_call: -
clone_size: -
cdr3_nt: TGTGCCACCAGTGATCCGGGTGGAGCTAACTATGGCTACACCTTC
cdr3_aa: CATSDPGGANYGYTF

v_call: TRBV19
j_call: TRBJ2-2
d_call: -
clone_size: -
cdr3_nt: TGTGCCAGTAGTATAACAGCCGGGGAGCTGTTTTTT
cdr3_aa: CASSITAGELFF

v_call: TRBV7-2
j_call: TRBJ2-1
d_call: -
clone_size: -
cdr3_nt: TGTGCCAGCAGCGCTTTCAGGGGGGCACTGGGTGAGCAGTTCTTC
cdr3_aa: CASSAFRGALGEQFF

v_call: TRBV10-3
j_call: TRBJ2-1
d_call: -
clone_size: -
cdr3_nt: TGTGCCATCCAGGGCCTAGGGGACAATGAGCAGTTCTTC
cdr3_aa: CAIQGLGDNEQFF

v_call: TRBV7-8
j_call: TRBJ2-7
d_call: TRBD1
clone_size: -
cdr3_nt: TGTGCCAGCAGCGCGTCCGGGACAGGGACCTACGAGCAGTACTTC
cdr3_aa: CASSASGTGTYEQYF

v_call: TRBV27
j_call: TRBJ2-1
d_call: TRBD2
clone_size: -
cdr3_nt: TGTGCCAGCAGTTTAGCGGGACTAGGGCCGTACAATGAGCAGTTCTTC
cdr3_aa: CASSLAGLGPYNEQFF

v_call: TRBV30
j_call: TRBJ2-3
d_call: -
clone_size: few
cdr3_nt: TGTGCCTGGAGTGGAGAGGGGGCAGATACGCAGTATTTT
cdr3_aa: CAWSGEGADTQYF

v_call: TRBV9
j_call: TRBJ2-6
d_call: -
clone_size: -
cdr3_nt: TGTGCCAGCAGCGTAGCGGGGGTAGGGGCCAACGTCCTGACTTTC
cdr3_aa: CASSVAGVGANVLTF

v_call: TRBV20-1
j_call: TRBJ2-5
d_call: -
clone_size: -
cdr3_nt: TGCAGTGCTAGTTGGAGAATCCAAGAGACCCAGTACTTC
cdr3_aa: CSASWRIQETQYF

v_call: TRBV15
j_call: TRBJ1-4
d_call: -
clone_size: -
cdr3_nt: TGTGCCACCAGCAGAGAACAGGGCGGCGGAAAACTGTTTTTT
cdr3_aa: CATSREQGGGKLFF